Following are 4 T cell receptor beta chains from one sample sequenced in a study of siplizumab effects on memory and regulatory T cells. Sequenced by immunoSEQ multiplex PCR; TCRdb stores in-frame clones only, minus some. There are 99,000 or so clones in the sample; around 94% occur only once, and approximately 1.5% lies in the top ten. The specimen was non-Treg CD4+ T cells sorted from blood. Source of these receptors: a human donor in good health.

V usage is TRBV7-3 and J usage is TRBJ2-1; 10 bases line up with TRBD2. The length of the CDR3 is 16 residues. V lost 4 bases to trimming and J lost 7 bases; unmatched junction nucleotides: 10. The germline V gene encodes CDR1 SGHTA and CDR2 FQGTGA. In nucleotides, the CDR3 is TGTGCCAGCAGCTCTCCTAAAGCGGGAGGGTATAATGAGCAGTTCTTC. Translation: CASSSPKAGGYNEQFF.

The chain carries TRBV19 and TRBJ2-3; D not resolved. Germline values: CDR1 LNHDA, CDR2 SQIVND (reference sequence). The CDR3 is 12 residues long. Trimming shortened V by 5 bases and J by 4 bases, and 7 bases separated the two germline ends. The CDR3 is CASSSYSDTQYF. In DNA, the CDR3 is TGTGCCAGTAGTTCCTATTCAGATACGCAGTATTTT.

The gene calls are TRBV28 and TRBJ2-4; TRBD2 aligns across 7 bases. The ends lost 3 bases at V and 3 bases at J; junction bases unmatched: 8. The CDR3 has 16 amino acids. The germline V gene has CDR1 MDHEN and CDR2 SYDVKM. The chain's CDR3 is CASSFLMGGFKNIQYF. The CDR3, as DNA: TGTGCCAGCAGTTTTTTAATGGGGGGGTTCAAAAACATTCAGTACTTC.

The rearrangement uses TRBV9 and TRBJ1-1, with D possibly matching TRBD1 (5 bases). V lost 2 bases and J 8 bases, leaving 19 bases between the germline ends. In germline, CDR1 is SGDLS, CDR2 YYNGEE. This CDR3 spans 15 amino acids. The CDR3 DNA reads TGTGCCAGCAGCGTCAGCGGAGCGGGGGGACGGGAAGCTTTCTTT. Translated: CASSVSGAGGREAFF.